Shown below are 27 T cell receptor beta chains from a single sample sequenced in a study of blood T cell repertoires in COVID-19. The protocol was immunoSEQ multiplex PCR, while the TCRdb copy is restricted to in-frame clones and leaves out a portion. The table shows about 66,000 clones, with roughly nine tenths occurring only once. Sequenced sample: peripheral blood. The receptor source for this set is a human donor in a cohort sampled during active COVID-19.

The gene calls are TRBV19 and TRBJ2-2; D is ambiguous. V was clipped by 3 bases and J by 2 bases, with 7 bases between them. CDR1 is LNHDA and CDR2 is SQIVND in the germline V gene (reference sequence). The CDR3 length is 14 residues. CDR3 nucleotides: TGTGCCAGTAGTATCTCCACAAACACCGGGGAGCTGTTTTTT. Translated: CASSISTNTGELFF.

The rearrangement joins TRBV27 to TRBJ1-6; D is undetermined. Per the germline V gene, CDR1 is MNHEY and CDR2 is SMNVEV (reference sequence). The CDR3 is made up of 15 amino acids. V shed 4 bases and J shed 5 bases, with 12 bases lying between them. The CDR3 nucleotides read TGTGCCAGCAGTTCCGGGCGGGCACATAATTCACCCCTCCACTTT. Amino acids: CASSSGRAHNSPLHF.

The chain employs TRBV7-9 and TRBJ2-5; D call uncertain. Germline assignment: CDR1 SEHNR and CDR2 FQNEAQ (reference sequence). CDR3 length equals 15 residues. Trimming shortened V by 1 base and J by 5 bases, and 14 bases separated the two germline ends. The DNA for the CDR3 is TGTGCCAGCAGCTTAGATAGAACAGAGACGGAGACCCAGTACTTC. Translated: CASSLDRTETETQYF.

The chain has TRBV6-5 and TRBJ1-2; D gene unclear. The CDR3 loop spans 13 amino acids. Germline CDR1 reads MNHEY; CDR2 reads SVGAGI. V gave up 2 bases and J gave up 6 bases, with 10 bases separating them. DNA of the CDR3: TGTGCCAGCAGTTACCCCTCGGCGGATGGCTACACCTTC. It yields the protein CASSYPSADGYTF.

V usage is TRBV7-2 and J usage is TRBJ2-1; tentative D call: TRBD2 (5 bases). Deletions cut 5 bases from V and 8 bases from J, with 19 bases between. The CDR3 sequence is 15 residues long. Germline V gene lookup returns CDR1 SGHTA and CDR2 FQGNSA. The CDR3 bases are TGTGCCAGCAGCCCAGTTCTACCTACTAGAGATGAGCAGTTCTTC. Translating gives CASSPVLPTRDEQFF.

The chain is built from TRBV6-2 or TRBV6-3 and TRBJ1-5, with TRBD1 matching over 7 bases. The CDR3 consists of 17 residues. CDR1 and CDR2 (germline): MNHEY, SVGEGT. With V trimmed by 2 bases and J by 4 bases, 11 bases remained unmatched. The CDR3 sequence is CASSYPLSDRKNQPQHF. The CDR3 DNA sequence: TGTGCCAGCAGTTACCCTCTCTCGGACAGGAAAAATCAGCCCCAGCATTTT.

The rearrangement links TRBV30 to TRBJ1-5; 7 bases fit TRBD1. CDR1 is GTSNPN and CDR2 is SVGIG in the germline V gene (reference sequence). The CDR3 contains 13 residues. J lost 4 bases, V lost 0 bases, and 0 bases had no gene match. DNA of the CDR3: TGTGCCTGGAGTGTACAGGGGAATCAGCCCCAGCATTTT. This translates into CAWSVQGNQPQHF.

This chain uses TRBV5-1 with TRBJ1-2, with D possibly matching TRBD1 (6 bases). The length of the CDR3 is 15 residues. The germline gives CDR1 SGHRS, CDR2 YFSETQ. V gave up 0 bases and J gave up 7 bases, with 16 bases separating them. CDR3 sequence: CASSLAQPGGGGYTF. CDR3 DNA: TGCGCCAGCAGCTTGGCCCAGCCGGGAGGGGGTGGCTACACCTTC.

V gene TRBV7-9 combines with J gene TRBJ2-1, with TRBD2 matching 13 bases. Trimming cost V 5 bases and J 9 bases; bases outside gene matches: 7. Germline CDR1 is SEHNR and CDR2 is FQNEAQ (reference sequence). The CDR3 sequence is 15 residues long. The CDR3 sequence: CASSTRTSGSFEQFF. The CDR3 DNA reads TGTGCCAGCAGCACCAGGACTAGCGGGAGTTTTGAGCAGTTCTTC.

V gene TRBV28 combines with J gene TRBJ2-7, with 9 positions matching TRBD1. Trimming removed 5 bases from V and 2 bases from J; junction bases left unmatched: 7. Per the germline V gene, CDR1 is MDHEN and CDR2 is SYDVKM. The CDR3 extends over 15 amino acids. CDR3 DNA: TGTGCCAGCAGTACGCCGGGACAGGGTACCTACGAGCAGTACTTC. As protein: CASSTPGQGTYEQYF.

The chain joins TRBV7-3 to TRBJ2-2, with a tentative D call TRBD2 (5 bases). The V end lost 7 bases, the J end lost 4 bases, and 16 bases lay between the germline ends. The CDR3 contains 15 residues. Germline lookup yields CDR1 SGHTA and CDR2 FQGTGA. CDR3 in amino acids: CASTLGDYGTGELFF. The CDR3 coding sequence is TGTGCCAGCACCCTTGGTGACTATGGCACCGGGGAGCTGTTTTTT.

This chain links TRBV4-3 with TRBJ1-5; D unclear. The V end lost 0 bases, the J end lost 9 bases, and 12 bases lay between the germline ends. The germline V gene has CDR1 LGHNA and CDR2 YSLEER. There are 14 residues in the CDR3. The CDR3: CASSQDADYSPQHF. As DNA, the CDR3 is TGCGCCAGCAGCCAAGATGCAGATTATTCGCCCCAGCATTTT.

This chain uses TRBV6-5 with TRBJ1-1; D perhaps matches TRBD1 (5 bases). This CDR3 is 15 amino acids long. Germline V lookup: CDR1 MNHEY, CDR2 SVGAGI. Trimming removed 8 bases at V and 4 bases at J, with 20 bases between. The chain's CDR3 is CASPLLRGGFTEAFF. The CDR3, as DNA: TGTGCCAGCCCCCTCCTAAGGGGAGGTTTCACTGAAGCTTTCTTT.

The chain is built from TRBV21-1 and TRBJ2-6; the table names TRBD1, a call not compared with the DNA. TRBV21-1 counts as a pseudogene. The CDR3 is 19 residues long. The CDR3 here is CASSKFFGRKVSGANVLTF. The CDR3 DNA follows: TGTGCCAGCAGCAAATTTTTCGGCAGGAAAGTCTCTGGGGCCAACGTCCTGACTTTC.

The V call is TRBV4-3, the J call TRBJ2-5; 8 positions match TRBD2. J gave up 4 bases and V 2 bases, and 9 bases lay outside the gene matches. There are 16 residues in the CDR3. Germline V gives CDR1 LGHNA, CDR2 YSLEER. The CDR3 sequence is CASSQHPGLVGETQYF. CDR3 DNA: TGCGCCAGCAGCCAACATCCGGGACTAGTGGGAGAGACCCAGTACTTC.

The chain employs TRBV4-2 and TRBJ2-7; 15 positions agree with TRBD2. This CDR3 spans 16 amino acids. The V gene end was trimmed by 4 bases and the J gene end by 1 base; junction bases not matched to a gene: 2. In germline, CDR1 is LGHNA, CDR2 YNFKEQ. The CDR3 is CASSRGLAGGSYEQYF. CDR3 bases: TGTGCCAGCAGCCGCGGACTAGCGGGAGGGTCCTACGAGCAGTACTTC.

This chain uses TRBV5-6 with TRBJ2-1; D may match TRBD1 or TRBD2 (5 bases each). Germline CDR1 SGHDT, CDR2 YYEEEE. The CDR3 length is 14 residues. Deletions cut 4 bases from V and 5 bases from J, with 13 bases between. CDR3 amino acids: CASSLGVGDNEQFF. For the CDR3, the DNA is TGTGCCAGCAGCCTGGGGGTCGGAGACAATGAGCAGTTCTTC.

V is TRBV2 and J is TRBJ1-2; TRBD1 might be the D (6 bases). The CDR3 consists of 14 residues. Trimming cost V 3 bases and J 4 bases, with 12 bases left between them. Germline CDR1 SNHLY, CDR2 FYNNEI. The CDR3 bases are TGTGCCAGCAGTGATGGGGACATACCCTATGGCTACACCTTC. This sequence encodes CASSDGDIPYGYTF.

The count of this clone is one. This sequence joins TRBV6-2 or TRBV6-3 and TRBJ1-5; TRBD1 matches at 7 bases. Germline-derived CDR1 and CDR2 are MNHEY and SVGEGT. CDR3 length: 14 residues. The ends lost 5 bases at V and 4 bases at J; junction bases unmatched: 5. Here the CDR3 reads CASSVSDRNQPQHF. In DNA, the CDR3 is TGTGCCAGCAGTGTATCGGACAGGAATCAGCCCCAGCATTTT.

Details on this clone: The sample holds other DNA sequences that translate to the same CDR3. The rearrangement joins TRBV5-1 to TRBJ2-1, with 10 nucleotides matching TRBD2. Germline values: CDR1 SGHRS, CDR2 YFSETQ. J lost 7 bases, V lost 3 bases, and 10 bases had no gene match. The CDR3 is 16 amino acids. In DNA, the CDR3 is TGCGCCAGCAGCTGGGGGAGCGGGGGGGCCAGGAATGAGCAGTTCTTC. It is translated as CASSWGSGGARNEQFF.

The table lists this clone with a count of one. The CDR3 here is CASSNVGGNTIYF. CDR3 nucleotide sequence: TGTGCCAGCAGCAATGTGGGCGGGAACACCATATATTTT. This rearrangement joins TRBV9 to TRBJ1-3; no firm D call. CDR1 is SGDLS and CDR2 is YYNGEE in the germline V gene. This CDR3 spans 13 amino acids. The V end lost 4 bases, the J end lost 7 bases, and 12 bases lay between the germline ends.

The CDR3 spells CAWSSLGPYEQYF. CDR3 nucleotide sequence: TGTGCCTGGAGTTCCCTGGGCCCCTACGAGCAGTACTTC. The chain couples TRBV30 to TRBJ2-7; no clear D gene. Germline loops: CDR1 GTSNPN, CDR2 SVGIG (reference sequence). CDR3 length: 13 residues. Trimming took 2 bases from V and 2 from J, leaving 10 bases between them.

The V call is TRBV9, the J call TRBJ2-3; 8 bases map to TRBD1. Looked up from germline, CDR1 is SGDLS and CDR2 is YYNGEE. J gave up 4 bases and V 1 base, and 8 bases lay outside the gene matches. There are 16 residues in the CDR3. CDR3 nucleotides: TGTGCCAGCAGCGTATTCCCTGGACAGGGTTCAGATACGCAGTATTTT. Its translation is CASSVFPGQGSDTQYF.

The chain combines TRBV25-1 with TRBJ2-7; TRBD1 agrees at 9 bases. The CDR3 totals 15 residues. Unmatched junction bases numbered 3, after V lost 0 bases and J lost 3 bases. Germline loops: CDR1 MGHDK, CDR2 SYGVNS. The DNA for the CDR3 is TGTGCCAGCAGTGAATATGGGACAGGGAGCTACGAGCAGTACTTC. Translated: CASSEYGTGSYEQYF.

The rearrangement links TRBV6-5 to TRBJ1-2; 7 nucleotides align to TRBD1. The V gene's germline CDR1 is MNHEY and CDR2 SVGAGI. V trimming: 6 bases; J trimming: 4 bases; junction bases outside the gene matches: 11. This CDR3 contains 15 residues. The CDR3 sequence: CASRPDRVYSYGYTF. DNA of the CDR3: TGTGCCAGCAGACCCGACAGGGTGTACTCCTATGGCTACACCTTC.

This chain connects TRBV28 to TRBJ2-6, with 11 nucleotides matching TRBD1. The CDR3 contains 18 residues. The trim removed 3 bases at V and 3 bases at J, leaving 7 bases unmatched. Germline CDR1 and CDR2: MDHEN and SYDVKM. The CDR3 DNA reads TGTGCCAGCAGTTTCTACGGACAGGGGGCGCTTGGGGCCAACGTCCTGACTTTC. This sequence encodes CASSFYGQGALGANVLTF.

This sequence joins TRBV4-2 and TRBJ2-3, with D perhaps TRBD2 (7 bases). Looked up from germline, CDR1 is LGHNA and CDR2 is YNFKEQ. CDR3 length: 16 residues. With 4 bases removed from V and 0 bases from J, the gap between germline ends came to 14 bases. CDR3 nucleotide sequence: TGTGCCAGCAGCCGCGCCGGGGGGCAAAGCACAGATACGCAGTATTTT. This translates into CASSRAGGQSTDTQYF.